This TCR beta chain was recorded in a study of shared clonotypes between healthy human individuals. Researchers divided each subset's genomic DNA evenly across several immunoSEQ plates. Some clones are missing from TCRdb's copy, which holds only in-frame ones; the method was immunoSEQ multiplex PCR. Among roughly 1,100,000 clones, more than 65% were seen once, and the ten largest hold roughly 1.5%. Germline assignment: CDR1 SGHVS and CDR2 FQNEAQ. Trimming removed 3 bases from V and 4 bases from J, with 3 bases in between. The CDR3 spans 12 residues. Study-wide results and caveats: Large sequencing depth failed to make sorted-subset sequencing complete, rarefaction showed.

A word on this clone: What it binds is not known. The same CDR3 is also encoded by other DNA sequences in this sample.

This clonotype originated in a man between 18 and 35 years old in good health. J is TRBJ1-4 and V is TRBV7-8; D is undetermined. The sequencing input was memory CD4+ T cells sorted from blood. Subset specified: CD45RA-negative fraction. This chain's CDR3 is CASSLGNEKLFF. In nucleotides, the CDR3 is TGTGCCAGCAGCTTGGGTAATGAAAAACTGTTTTTT.